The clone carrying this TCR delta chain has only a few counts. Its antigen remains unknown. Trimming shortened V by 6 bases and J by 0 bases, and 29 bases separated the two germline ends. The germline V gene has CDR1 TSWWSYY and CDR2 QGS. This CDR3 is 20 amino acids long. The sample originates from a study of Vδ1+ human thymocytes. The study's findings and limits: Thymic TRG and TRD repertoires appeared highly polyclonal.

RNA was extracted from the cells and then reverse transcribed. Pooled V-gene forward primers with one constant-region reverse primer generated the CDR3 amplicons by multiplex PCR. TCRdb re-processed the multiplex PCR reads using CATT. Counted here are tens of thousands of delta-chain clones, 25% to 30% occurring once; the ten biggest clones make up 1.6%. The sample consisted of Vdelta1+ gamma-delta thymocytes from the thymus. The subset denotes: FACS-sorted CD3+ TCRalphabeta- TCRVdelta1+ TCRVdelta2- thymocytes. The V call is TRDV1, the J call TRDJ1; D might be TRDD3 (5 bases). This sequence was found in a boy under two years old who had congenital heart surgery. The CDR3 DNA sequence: TGTGCTCTTGGACAACCACGGGCCTGGCTGGGTAATACTTACACCGATAAACTCATCTTT. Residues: CALGQPRAWLGNTYTDKLIF.